Described below is a single T cell receptor beta chain sequence and its context. Its antigen target is currently unknown. There are no base qualities to consult, and no much larger clone falls within one base. This entry comes from a study of shared clonotypes between healthy human individuals (dated by TCRdb to the early 2020s). For the study in its entirety: The cohort included three men and two women between 18 and 49 years of age. To estimate repertoire size and how much clonotype sharing occurs between individuals, the study deeply sequenced the blood TCR repertoires of several healthy adults. Per donor, three plates each were used for CD4 naive and CD4 memory, two for CD8 naive, and one for CD8 memory. Different laboratories and diverse techniques were used to prepare libraries and sequence TCR repertoires, to increase sequencing depth and limit assay-specific biases. Per donor, leukapheresis produced somewhere between about 0.94 and 10 billion PBMCs.

Donors were healthy HIV-negative adults with no recently reported acute infections or vaccinations. All donors were Caucasian adults living in Nashville, Tennessee, USA. CD4+ T cells were enriched by magnetic negative selection; naive cells were then positively selected on CD45RA, and the negative fraction formed the memory subset. Blood was collected by leukapheresis, and PBMCs were isolated by Ficoll-Histopaque density gradient centrifugation and then cryopreserved in liquid nitrogen vapor phase. Analytical flow cytometry was used to check the purity and quantity of each magnetically sorted T cell population. Genomic DNA was isolated from every sorted fraction and measured by UV absorbance on a Nanodrop 2000c. The CDR3 measures 15 amino acids from cysteine to phenylalanine. The kept DNA is CDR3 alone, 45 bases in frame from the first base. V gives up 6 bases and J gives up 0 bases, and the segment between their germline ends measures 11 bases. The germline V gene (reference sequence) sets CDR1 to LNHDA and CDR2 to SQIVND.

What the research found in general, with its limitations: Because the study included only a small number of donors, the genetic and exposure-history diversity represented was limited. Pairwise subsampling led to the expectation that sequencing depth would affect the degree of clonotype sharing among donors. Clonotypes shared by all four sorted-subset donors showed higher generation probabilities than non-shared clonotypes. Sharing across a handful of donors was observed for around 5% of naive CD4, 3.5% of naive CD8, around 2.5% of memory CD4, and approximately 0.41% of memory CD8 clonotypes. Sampling was restricted to blood, and TCR repertoires in tissue are likely to differ from TCR repertoires in blood. Incomplete sequencing was indicated by rarefaction of sorted-subset datasets, despite the large sequencing depth. Larger estimated clonotype richness was generally found for naive subsets than for memory subsets.

TCR CDR3 regions were amplified from genomic DNA by multiplex PCR using the deep immunoSEQ assay. Extracted genomic DNA from each cell subset was distributed evenly across all wells of several immunoSEQ 96-well plates, and each plate was treated as a replicate. Each replicate PCR for sorted subsets received roughly 0.2 ug genomic DNA, equal to about 30,000 T cell genomes. Purified libraries were measured with a Qubit 3.0 fluorometer, size-checked on a Bioanalyzer 2100, and measured again with the KAPA Library Quantification kit. Every immunoSEQ 96-well plate was sequenced on a separate single-read 150-cycle Illumina NextSeq 550 flow cell. The paper's processing steps were these. The immunoSEQ output contained only junctional sequences without quality scores, so filtering could not match that applied to full-length reads. Sequences were annotated with PyIR, a Python wrapper for IgBLAST v1.9, using IMGT germline references to assign V/J genes and CDR3. Reads were filtered out if the reads had weak V/J assignments (E-value above 1e-6), no CDR3, stop codons, out-of-frame junctions, or ambiguous translated residues. V3J clonotypes were defined by identical inferred V gene, J gene, and CDR3 amino acid sequence. To compute the percentage overlap between repertoires, the number of shared unique clonotypes was divided by the size of the smaller repertoire. RTK rarefaction, the Chao1 estimator, and Recon v2.1 estimates of unobserved clonotypes were used to assess repertoire richness. OLGA was used to compute generation probabilities for all TCRbeta clonotypes that the gDNA method yielded from several donors. Entries here come from immuneACCESS through TCRdb and include only in-frame sequences with V and J called. Some clones fail to appear in such tables; in the studies checked, an unresolved V gene covers under half of the shortfall, and the cause of the remainder is unknown. V, J and clone size reflect that table, while D and trimming were determined from the DNA. The sample table lists a few million clones, 85% to 95% of them with a count of one. The ten most abundant clones make up 0.37% of the sample.

Input material: naive CD4+ T cells from PBMCs. Explained via the paper, the cell subset or site label denotes: CD45RA+ positively selected. This receptor was taken from a man between 18 and 29 years old in good health. Some clones in this sample may be carry-over from other donors' samples. Recombination connected TRBV19 to TRBJ2-2, and TRBD1 may be the D gene, going by 6 matching bases. In nucleotides, the sequence is TGTGCCAGTAGCCAGGGGCCCACGAACACCGGGGAGCTGTTTTTT. The encoded protein is CASSQGPTNTGELFF.